These 2 T cell receptor beta chains were all obtained from the same sample, sequenced in a study of identifying expanded T cells in peripheral blood. Generated by immunoSEQ multiplex PCR, the TCRdb table keeps only in-frame clones and is missing some. The profile shows approximately 120,000 clones, over 65% of them singletons. Sequencing used blood. All receptors derive from a person aged 18 to 75 in good health.

This clone is medium-sized (0.01 to 0.1%) within its sample. This rearrangement joins TRBV29-1 to TRBJ1-4; 9 bases fit TRBD1. Germline loops: CDR1 SQVTM, CDR2 ANQGSEA. This CDR3 has 14 amino acids. V lost 6 bases and J lost 4; bases outside the gene matches: 6. CDR3 DNA: TGCAGCGTCCCGGGACAGGGAAATAATGAAAAACTGTTTTTT. It codes for CSVPGQGNNEKLFF.

This clone came up a few times. V and J are TRBV2 and TRBJ1-2; tentative D call: TRBD1 (5 bases). Germline V lookup: CDR1 SNHLY, CDR2 FYNNEI. Deletions cut 7 bases from V and 2 bases from J, with 8 bases between. There are 12 residues in the CDR3. The CDR3 DNA follows: TGTGCCAGCACCAGACAGAACTATGGCTACACCTTC. It is translated as CASTRQNYGYTF.